This TCR beta chain was sequenced for a study of blood T cell repertoires in COVID-19. Study context: Sample material is recorded as cDNA or gDNA derived from T cells, B-cell-depleted T cells, or PBMCs.

The CDR3 is made up of 15 amino acids. V lost 0 bases to trimming and J lost 1 base, with 10 bases between them. The germline CDR1 and CDR2 sequences are SGHRS and YFSETQ. Measured with immunoSEQ multiplex PCR; TCRdb has only the in-frame clones, and not every one. The data contain 150,000 or so clones, roughly nine tenths of them singletons. Note on this clone: This CDR3 is also generated by other DNA sequences in the sample.

Recovered status applied to Cohort 3 donors who had two consecutive negative PCRs. It also applied to those with clearance or with symptom resolution. The source is a woman aged 45-65 years who had recovered from COVID-19. Sequencing input: PBMCs or T cells enriched from blood (not recorded which). The chain joins TRBV5-1 to TRBJ2-5, with D possibly matching TRBD2 (7 bases). The CDR3, as DNA: TGCGCCAGCAGCTTGGGGGGAGGGGGCCAAGAGACCCAGTACTTC. This codes for CASSLGGGGQETQYF.